This T cell receptor beta chain is from a study of glioma-infiltrating T cells after dendritic cell vaccination. Looking at the study overall: Dendritic cell vaccination trial patients had either newly diagnosed or recurrent glioblastoma.

The PCR used 60 V beta and 13 J beta primers. Method: immunoSEQ multiplex PCR; TCRdb's copy keeps in-frame clones and lacks some. The sample has approximately 93,000 clones; around 84% are singletons. In germline, CDR1 is SEHNR, CDR2 FQNEAQ (reference sequence). V trimming: 5 bases; J trimming: 6 bases; junction bases outside the gene matches: 9. This CDR3 has 15 amino acids. Time point reported: after dendritic cell vaccination, including at tumor progression/relapse. PBMC sampling occurred before vaccination, two weeks after the third dose, and at progression. Here the sequenced sample was blood, taken after dendritic cell vaccination. The rearrangement joins TRBV7-9 to TRBJ2-1; 8 bases fit TRBD2. The receptor comes from a human donor with glioblastoma. The CDR3 DNA is TGTGCCAGCAGCCACACTAGCGGAGGCAGCAATGAGCAGTTCTTC. Translation: CASSHTSGGSNEQFF.